This TCR beta chain was recorded in a study of OX40 agonist ivuxolimab in advanced cancers. Looking at the study overall: Patients with prior anti-PD-1, anti-PD-L1 or anti-CTLA-4 therapy were eligible; roughly 40% had some. Findings of the study overall: Antigen specificity of clonally expanded peripheral T cells was not established. Researchers report that CD8+ T cells had, on average, more expanded clones than CD4+.

Note on this clone: Antigen: not known.

Assay: immunoSEQ multiplex PCR; the TCRdb copy retains only in-frame clones and omits some. The sample shows around 50,000 clones, roughly 89% of them seen only once. V lost 5 bases and J lost 3, with 14 bases in between. CDR3 length: 14 amino acids. Germline values: CDR1 SEHNR, CDR2 FQNEAQ (reference sequence). The sampling schedule covered blood at baseline, cycle 4 day 1, and cycle 7 day 1. The sequence was obtained from an adult with an advanced solid tumor such as melanoma, head and neck, liver or kidney cancer. The specimen comprised CD4+ or CD8+ T cells sorted from blood, sampled in a trial of the OX40 agonist ivuxolimab. The chain links TRBV7-9 to TRBJ2-7; the D gene is possibly TRBD1 (6 bases). The CDR3: CASSHPDRNYEQYF. Written as DNA, the CDR3 is TGTGCCAGCAGCCACCCCGACAGGAACTACGAGCAGTACTTC.